These 8 T cell receptor beta chains came from one sample sequenced in a study of post-analysis software for immune sequencing data. Prepared TCR beta cDNA libraries contained unique molecular identifiers. TCRdb processed the PCR reads anew with MiXCR; each CDR3 protein has one entry. The sample shows about 810,000 distinct CDR3 sequences, approximately 57% of them seen only once. Study results and limitations: The five TRBV segments detected at higher frequency in patients than in controls included TRBV5-6, TRBV5-1 and TRBV20-1.

The antigens of these receptors remain unknown. Material: blood. These receptors were collected from a girl between 5 and 17 years old with multiple sclerosis.

The chain carries TRBV5-1 and TRBJ2-1, with TRBD2 matching 10 bases. The V segment lost 5 bases and the J segment 0 bases; nucleotides outside the gene matches: 5. Germline V gene data show CDR1 as SGHRS and CDR2 as YFSETQ. CDR3 size: 16 residues. The CDR3 DNA reads as TGCGCCAGCAGTTATTCTAGCGGGAGCTCCTACAATGAGCAGTTCTTC. Protein: CASSYSSGSSYNEQFF.

The genes are TRBV12-5 and TRBJ2-3; 7 nucleotides agree with TRBD2. The germline V gene encodes CDR1 LGHNT and CDR2 FRNRAP. The CDR3 has 15 amino acids. The V segment lost 4 bases and the J segment 4 bases; nucleotides outside the gene matches: 8. The CDR3 protein is CASGSSGTVADTQYF. The CDR3 nucleotides read TGTGCTAGTGGTTCAAGCGGGACGGTCGCAGATACGCAGTATTTT.

The chain employs TRBV6-6 and TRBJ1-5; 7 bases are a match to TRBD1. After removal of 7 bases from V and 4 bases from J, the junction contained 13 bases not matched to a gene. Per germline, CDR1 MNHNY and CDR2 SVGAGI (reference sequence). This CDR3 comprises 16 residues. CDR3 amino acids: CASTLGDRGGNQPQHF. The CDR3 DNA follows: TGTGCCAGCACCCTAGGGGACAGAGGGGGGAATCAGCCCCAGCATTTT.

J is TRBJ2-5 and V is TRBV29-1; 9 nucleotides agree with TRBD2. The trim removed 5 bases at V and 5 bases at J, leaving 15 bases unmatched. CDR1 and CDR2 (germline): SQVTM, ANQGSEA. The length of the CDR3 is 16 residues. The CDR3 DNA reads TGCAGCGTTCGCCCTCTAGCGGGATTAGGGAGTGAGACCCAGTACTTC. Its translation is CSVRPLAGLGSETQYF.

This chain uses TRBV7-2 with TRBJ2-4; possible D gene TRBD2, 6 bases. V was clipped by 5 bases and J by 13 bases, with 18 bases between them. Per germline, CDR1 SGHTA and CDR2 FQGNSA. CDR3 length equals 13 residues. CDR3 protein: CASSHGGLNEQYF. The CDR3 DNA follows: TGTGCCAGCAGCCATGGGGGGTTGAATGAGCAGTACTTC.

The chain links TRBV2 to TRBJ2-7; 8 nucleotides align to TRBD1. This CDR3 has 15 amino acids. Germline-derived CDR1 and CDR2 are SNHLY and FYNNEI. Losses at the gene ends were 4 bases for V and 0 bases for J; bases not matched to a gene: 5. The CDR3 nucleotides read TGTGCCAGCAGTGGCTGGGACAGGCACTCCTACGAGCAGTACTTC. As protein: CASSGWDRHSYEQYF.

The rearrangement uses TRBV12-3 or TRBV12-4 and TRBJ2-7; the D gene is possibly TRBD1 (6 bases). The CDR3 runs to 15 residues. Trimming shortened V by 4 bases and J by 2 bases, and 15 bases separated the two germline ends. CDR3 in DNA: TGTGCCAGCAGTTCCGGGACACCCTTGACCTACGAGCAGTACTTC. This codes for CASSSGTPLTYEQYF.

The chain joins TRBV7-2 to TRBJ2-1, with 9 bases that match TRBD2. Germline V gene sequence: CDR1 SGHTA, CDR2 FQGNSA. V shed 0 bases, J shed 8 bases, and the junction held 5 bases outside the gene matches. CDR3 length: 15 amino acids. The CDR3 bases are TGTGCCAGCAGCTTAGCCGGGACTAGCAGGGATGAGCAGTTCTTC. The encoded protein is CASSLAGTSRDEQFF.